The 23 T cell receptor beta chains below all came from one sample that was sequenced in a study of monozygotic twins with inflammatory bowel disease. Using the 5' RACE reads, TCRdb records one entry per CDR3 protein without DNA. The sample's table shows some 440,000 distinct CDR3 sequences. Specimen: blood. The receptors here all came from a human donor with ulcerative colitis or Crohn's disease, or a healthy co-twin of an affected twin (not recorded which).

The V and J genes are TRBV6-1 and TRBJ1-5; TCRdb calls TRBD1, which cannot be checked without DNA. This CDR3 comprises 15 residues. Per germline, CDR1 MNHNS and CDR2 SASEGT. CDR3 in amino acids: CASTRQETIHQPQHF.

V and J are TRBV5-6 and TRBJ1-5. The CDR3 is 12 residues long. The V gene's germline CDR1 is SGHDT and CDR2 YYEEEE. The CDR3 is CASSLWAQPQHF.

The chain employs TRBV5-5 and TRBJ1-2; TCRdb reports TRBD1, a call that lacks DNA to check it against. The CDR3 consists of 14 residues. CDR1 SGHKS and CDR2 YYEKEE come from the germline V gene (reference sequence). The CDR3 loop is CASSYGTGSNGYTF.

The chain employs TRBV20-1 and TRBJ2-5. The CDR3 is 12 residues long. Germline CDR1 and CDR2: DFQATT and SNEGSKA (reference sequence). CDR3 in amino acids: CSATDARETQYF.

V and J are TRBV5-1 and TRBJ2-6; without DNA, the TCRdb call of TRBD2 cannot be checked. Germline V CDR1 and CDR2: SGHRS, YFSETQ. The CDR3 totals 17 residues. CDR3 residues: CASSLYGEYSGANVLTF.

CDR3 region: CAIRKTSGQHTGELFF. This chain joins TRBV10-3 and TRBJ2-2; the TRBD2 assignment by TCRdb is unverifiable without DNA. The CDR3 spans 16 residues. In germline, CDR1 is ENHRY, CDR2 SYGVKD.

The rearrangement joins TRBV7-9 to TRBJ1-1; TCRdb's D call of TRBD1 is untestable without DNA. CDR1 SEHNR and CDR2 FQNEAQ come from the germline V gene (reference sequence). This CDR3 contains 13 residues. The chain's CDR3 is CASSLVGGDEAFF. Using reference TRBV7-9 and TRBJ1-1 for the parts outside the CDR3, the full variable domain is DTGVSQNPRHKITKRGQNVTFRCDPISEHNRLYWYRQTLGQGPEFLTYFQNEAQLEKSRLLSDRFSAERPKGSFSTLEIQRTEQGDSAMYLCASSLVGGDEAFFGQGTRLTVV.

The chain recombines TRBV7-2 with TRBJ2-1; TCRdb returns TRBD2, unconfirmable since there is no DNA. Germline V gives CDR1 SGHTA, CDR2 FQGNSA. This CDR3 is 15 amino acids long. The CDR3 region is CASSSLGGRYNEQFF. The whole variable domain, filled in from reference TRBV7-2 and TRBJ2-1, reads GAGVSQSPSNKVTEKGKDVELRCDPISGHTALYWYRQSLGQGLEFLIYFQGNSAPDKSGLPSDRFSAERTGGSVSTLTIQRTQQEDSAVYLCASSSLGGRYNEQFFGPGTRLTVL.

The CDR3 is CAISESSVRGNEQFF. The chain has TRBV10-3 and TRBJ2-1. Germline values: CDR1 ENHRY, CDR2 SYGVKD. The CDR3 contains 15 residues.

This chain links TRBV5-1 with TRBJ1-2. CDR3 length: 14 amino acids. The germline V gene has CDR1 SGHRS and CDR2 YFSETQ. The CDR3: CASSHESVDYGYTF.

CDR3: CASSLLQGTYEQYF. The chain couples TRBV5-8 to TRBJ2-7. Germline CDR1 reads SGHTS; CDR2 reads YDEGEE. The CDR3 has 14 residues.

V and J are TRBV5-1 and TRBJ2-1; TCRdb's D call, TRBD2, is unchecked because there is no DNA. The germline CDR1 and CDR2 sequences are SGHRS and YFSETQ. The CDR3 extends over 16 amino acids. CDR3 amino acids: CASSTGTRGPSDEQFF. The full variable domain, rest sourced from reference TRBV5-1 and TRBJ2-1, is KAGVTQTPRYLIKTRGQQVTLSCSPISGHRSVSWYQQTPGQGLQFLFEYFSETQRNKGNFPGRFSGRQFSNSRSEMNVSTLELGDSALYLCASSTGTRGPSDEQFFGPGTRLTVL.

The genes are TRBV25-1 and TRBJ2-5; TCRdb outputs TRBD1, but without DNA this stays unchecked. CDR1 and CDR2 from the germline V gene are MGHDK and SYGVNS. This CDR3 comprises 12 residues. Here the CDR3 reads CASSRQFGTQYF.

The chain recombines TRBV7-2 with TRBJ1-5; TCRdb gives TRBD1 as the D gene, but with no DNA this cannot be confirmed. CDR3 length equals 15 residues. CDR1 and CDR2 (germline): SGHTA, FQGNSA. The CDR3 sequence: CASSLVGTGDQPQHF. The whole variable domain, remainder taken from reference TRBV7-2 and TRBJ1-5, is GAGVSQSPSNKVTEKGKDVELRCDPISGHTALYWYRQSLGQGLEFLIYFQGNSAPDKSGLPSDRFSAERTGGSVSTLTIQRTQQEDSAVYLCASSLVGTGDQPQHFGDGTRLSIL.

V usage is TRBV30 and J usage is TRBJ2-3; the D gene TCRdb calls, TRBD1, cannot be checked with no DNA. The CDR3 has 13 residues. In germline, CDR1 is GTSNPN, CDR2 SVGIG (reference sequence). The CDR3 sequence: CAWNPGGTDTQYF.

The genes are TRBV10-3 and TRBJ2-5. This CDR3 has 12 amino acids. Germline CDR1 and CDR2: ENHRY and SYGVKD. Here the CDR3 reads CAISELSETQYF.

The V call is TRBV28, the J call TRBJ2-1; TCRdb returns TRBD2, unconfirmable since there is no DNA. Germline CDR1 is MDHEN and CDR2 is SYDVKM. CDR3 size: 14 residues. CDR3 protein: CASGIAGPINEQFF.

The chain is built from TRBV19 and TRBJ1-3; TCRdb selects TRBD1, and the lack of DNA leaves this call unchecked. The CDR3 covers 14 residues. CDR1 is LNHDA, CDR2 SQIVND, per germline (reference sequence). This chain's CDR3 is CASIPAVSGNTIYF.

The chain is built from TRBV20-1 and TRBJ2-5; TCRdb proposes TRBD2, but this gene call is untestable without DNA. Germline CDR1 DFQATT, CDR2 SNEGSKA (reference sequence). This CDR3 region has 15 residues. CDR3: CSARDGGLPEETQYF.

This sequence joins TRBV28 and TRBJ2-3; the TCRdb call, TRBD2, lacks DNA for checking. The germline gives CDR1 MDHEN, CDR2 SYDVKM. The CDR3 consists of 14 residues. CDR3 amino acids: CASRNLVSTDTQYF.

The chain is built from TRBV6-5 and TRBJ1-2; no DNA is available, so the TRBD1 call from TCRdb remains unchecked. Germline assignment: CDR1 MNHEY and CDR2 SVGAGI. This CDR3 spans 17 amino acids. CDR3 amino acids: CASSYSQLETVVRGYTF.

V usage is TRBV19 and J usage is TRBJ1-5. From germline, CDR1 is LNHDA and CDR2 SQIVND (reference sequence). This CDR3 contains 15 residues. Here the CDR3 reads CASSTNENSNQPQHF.

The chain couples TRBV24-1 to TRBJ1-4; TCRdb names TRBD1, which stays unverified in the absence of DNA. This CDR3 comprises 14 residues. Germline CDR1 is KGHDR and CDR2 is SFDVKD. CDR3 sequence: CATSATGAGEKLFF.